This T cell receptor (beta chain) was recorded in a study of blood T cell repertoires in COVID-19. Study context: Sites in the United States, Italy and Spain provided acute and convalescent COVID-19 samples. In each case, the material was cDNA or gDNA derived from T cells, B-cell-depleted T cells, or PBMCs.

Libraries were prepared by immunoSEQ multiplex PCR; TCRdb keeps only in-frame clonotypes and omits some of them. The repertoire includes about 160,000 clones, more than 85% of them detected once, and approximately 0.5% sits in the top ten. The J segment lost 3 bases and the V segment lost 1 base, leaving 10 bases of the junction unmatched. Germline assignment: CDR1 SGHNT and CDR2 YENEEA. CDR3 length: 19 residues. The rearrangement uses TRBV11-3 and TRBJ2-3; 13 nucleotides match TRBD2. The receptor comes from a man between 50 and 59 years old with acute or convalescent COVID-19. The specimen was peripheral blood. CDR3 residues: CASSLGWTSGSTGTDTQYF. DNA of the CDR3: TGTGCCAGCAGCTTAGGGTGGACTAGCGGGAGTACGGGTACAGATACGCAGTATTTT.